The source of this T cell receptor (beta chain) is a study of identical twins. TCRdb re-analysed the 5' RACE reads in MiXCR, keeping a single row per CDR3 protein. The sample lists hundreds of thousands of distinct CDR3 sequences, approximately 13% occurring once. CDR3 length: 15 residues. V gave up 6 bases and J gave up 7 bases, with 19 bases separating them. These data also featured in a second study, about yellow fever vaccine responses in identical twins. As that study records: On the reported evidence, twins' vaccine T cell responses seemed partly convergent and partly personalized.

This clonotype was obtained from a woman between 18 and 29 years old in good health. Sequenced: PBMCs. The chain employs TRBV12-3 or TRBV12-4 and TRBJ2-4; TRBD2 is a possible D gene (7 bases). The DNA of the CDR3 is TGTGCCAGCAGGGGAACTGGGGGGGGGCTTAACATTCAGTACTTC. Amino acid sequence: CASRGTGGGLNIQYF.